This TCR beta chain was sequenced during a study of blood T cell repertoires in COVID-19. Study in general: PBMCs, B-cell-depleted T cells, or T cells provided the cDNA or gDNA that made up the material.

Clones were sequenced by immunoSEQ multiplex PCR, and TCRdb holds only the in-frame ones, with some missing. The sample has about 140,000 clones, about 82% seen once; the top ten hold approximately 5%. Germline CDR1 and CDR2: MNHEY and SVGAGI. This CDR3 is 13 amino acids long. V dropped 2 bases and J dropped 8 bases, with 12 bases sitting between them. Sequencing input: peripheral blood. The clonotype comes from a woman of 80 years or more with active or convalescent COVID-19. The chain is built from TRBV6-5 and TRBJ1-2; no firm D call. In DNA form, the CDR3 reads TGTGCCAGCAGTTACGGACGGGAGTGGGGCTACACCTTC. Protein sequence: CASSYGREWGYTF.